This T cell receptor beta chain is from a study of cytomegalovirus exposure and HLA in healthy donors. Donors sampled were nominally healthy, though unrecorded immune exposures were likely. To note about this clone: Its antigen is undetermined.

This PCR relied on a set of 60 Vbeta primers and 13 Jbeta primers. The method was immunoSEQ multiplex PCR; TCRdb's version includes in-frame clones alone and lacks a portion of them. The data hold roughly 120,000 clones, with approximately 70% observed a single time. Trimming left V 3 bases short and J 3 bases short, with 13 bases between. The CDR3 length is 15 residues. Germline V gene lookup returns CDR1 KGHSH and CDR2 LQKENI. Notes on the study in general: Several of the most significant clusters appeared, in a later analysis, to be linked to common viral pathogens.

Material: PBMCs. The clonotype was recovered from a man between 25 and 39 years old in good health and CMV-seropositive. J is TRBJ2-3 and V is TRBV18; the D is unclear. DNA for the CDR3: TGTGCCAGCTCACCTAGCCCACGGTGGACAGATACGCAGTATTTT. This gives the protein CASSPSPRWTDTQYF.